One and the same sample provided the 3 T cell receptor beta chains below, sequenced in a study of T cells in Graves' hyperthyroidism and ophthalmopathy. Using RNA transcripts as the source, TCR beta CDR3 regions were amplified. Primed by the HTBI set, a first-round RT-PCR was run on the TCR CDR3. One entry per CDR3 protein, called by TCRdb with MiXCR from the multiplex PCR reads. This sample carries 700,000 or so distinct CDR3 sequences, roughly 15% of them seen once, and the ten largest clones take under 9.5%. Input material: blood. All receptors come from a man between 18 and 35 years old with Graves' hyperthyroidism.

The chain is built from TRBV29-1 and TRBJ1-5; D gene uncertain. The V and J ends lost 6 bases and 11 bases respectively, with 14 bases between them. The CDR3 runs 11 residues. Germline-derived CDR1 and CDR2 are SQVTM and ANQGSEA. The CDR3 DNA reads as TGCAGCGTCCAAACTGGACTGGCCCAGCATTTT. Its protein is CSVQTGLAQHF.

V usage is TRBV5-4 and J usage is TRBJ1-2; D is possibly TRBD1 (5 bases). Trimming took 3 bases from V and 5 from J, leaving 14 bases between them. Per germline, CDR1 SGHNT and CDR2 YYREEE (reference sequence). CDR3 size: 14 residues. The CDR3 nucleotides read TGTGCCAGCAGCTCCCCAACAGGAGCGTATGGCTACACCTTC. Translated: CASSSPTGAYGYTF.

This clonotype was counted ten times or more. This chain links TRBV2 with TRBJ2-7; 9 bases fit TRBD1. Trimming took 8 bases from V and 6 from J; bases not matched to a gene: 8. CDR1 SNHLY and CDR2 FYNNEI come from the germline V gene. The CDR3 runs to 13 residues. The CDR3 is CASGGQGGPEQYF. DNA of the CDR3: TGTGCCAGCGGGGGACAGGGAGGTCCCGAGCAGTACTTC. Variable domain in full (rest from reference TRBV2 and TRBJ2-7): EPEVTQTPSHQVTQMGQEVILRCVPISNHLYFYWYRQILGQKVEFLVSFYNNEISEKSEIFDDQFSVERPDGSNFTLKIRSTKLEDSAMYFCASGGQGGPEQYFGPGTRLTVT.